These 3 T cell receptor beta chains were all obtained from the same sample, sequenced in a study of breast tumors, draining lymph nodes, adjacent tissues. Axillary draining lymph nodes of breast cancer patients supplied the node samples. TCRdb used MiXCR to reprocess the multiplex PCR reads, holding one entry per CDR3 protein. In the table there are around 130,000 distinct CDR3 sequences, approximately 20% of which are singletons. The sample was axillary lymph node tissue. The receptors originated from a female donor with breast cancer. Some clones in this sample may be carry-over from other donors' samples.

A few counts support this clonotype. The chain joins TRBV27 to TRBJ2-3; D not resolved. The ends were cut back, 7 bases at V and 4 bases at J, with 12 bases in the middle. CDR1 is MNHEY, CDR2 SMNVEV, per germline (reference sequence). This CDR3 spans 13 amino acids. The CDR3 protein is CASTARFSDTQYF. The CDR3 nucleotides are TGTGCCAGCACCGCTAGGTTTTCAGATACGCAGTATTTT.

The chain has TRBV27 and TRBJ1-5; D is uncertain. V was pared by 5 bases and J by 0 bases, with 11 bases between. CDR1 MNHEY and CDR2 SMNVEV come from the germline V gene (reference sequence). The CDR3 is made up of 15 amino acids. The CDR3 DNA is TGTGCCAGCAGTCCCGCGGGTGGTAGCAATCAGCCCCAGCATTTT. It codes for CASSPAGGSNQPQHF.

This clonotype was found many times. V is TRBV7-9 and J is TRBJ2-5; possibly TRBD2 for D (5 bases). Germline CDR1 SEHNR, CDR2 FQNEAQ (reference sequence). The V end was cut by 4 bases, the J end by 2 bases, with 11 bases between. The CDR3 length is 14 residues. CDR3 sequence: CASSSRREQETQYF. The DNA of the CDR3 is TGTGCCAGCAGCTCTCGAAGGGAGCAAGAGACCCAGTACTTC.